This entry features one T cell receptor (beta chain) sequence. V was clipped by 3 bases and J by 8 bases, with 8 bases between them. The CDR3 length is 11 residues. Germline values: CDR1 SGDLS, CDR2 YYNGEE. This entry is derived from a study of blood T cell repertoires in COVID-19. Whole-study context: The United States, Italy and Spain provided the acute and convalescent COVID-19 samples.

TCRdb's table, derived via immunoSEQ multiplex PCR, lists solely in-frame clones and lacks some. The sample has 200,000 to 300,000 clones; about nine tenths are singletons. Sequencing was done on a sample of PBMCs or T cells enriched from blood (not recorded which). This chain uses TRBV9 with TRBJ1-2; maybe TRBD1 (5 bases). This clonotype originated in a woman between 40 and 50 years old with acute COVID-19. The CDR3: CASSAGLGYTF. Here the CDR3 DNA reads TGTGCCAGCAGCGCAGGGTTGGGCTACACCTTC.